Presented here are 18 T cell receptor beta chains from one specimen sequenced in a study of CD8+CD57+ T cells in acquired aplastic anemia. Both TCR beta VDJ combination and CDR3 sequence profiling were carried out. Genomic DNA was the template for this profiling. TCRdb independently ran MiXCR on the reads; one entry per CDR3 protein. The sample records approximately 380,000 distinct CDR3 sequences, just under 70% being singletons. Sequencing was carried out using sorted CD4+, CD8+, or CD8+CD57+ T cells (not recorded which) from PBMCs. These receptors all come from a human donor in good health, serving as a control.

This clonotype was found many times. In DNA, the CDR3 is TGTGCCAGCAGTATACTAACAGGGTCCTACGAGCAGTACTTC. Translated, it gives CASSILTGSYEQYF. This rearrangement joins TRBV11-2 to TRBJ2-7, with a weak D call TRBD1 (6 bases). The CDR3 contains 14 residues. The V end was cut by 6 bases, the J end by 1 base, with 13 bases between. From germline, CDR1 is SGHAT and CDR2 FQNNGV.

This chain connects TRBV20-1 to TRBJ1-1; the D gene is possibly TRBD1 (6 bases). CDR1 DFQATT and CDR2 SNEGSKA come from the germline V gene (reference sequence). With 1 base removed from V and 5 bases from J, the gap between germline ends came to 14 bases. The CDR3 has 14 amino acids. CDR3 in DNA: TGCAGTGCTAGAGTGGAGGGGGGGGTTACTGAAGCTTTCTTT. This encodes CSARVEGGVTEAFF.

The chain joins TRBV7-3 to TRBJ2-7, with 7 bases fitting TRBD1. With V trimmed by 6 bases and J by 9 bases, 8 bases remained unmatched. The length of the CDR3 is 12 residues. From germline, CDR1 is SGHTA and CDR2 FQGTGA. This CDR3 is CASSHRQGRQYF. DNA of the CDR3: TGTGCCAGCAGTCACCGACAGGGTCGGCAGTACTTC.

This clonotype was seen ten or more times. The chain joins TRBV10-3 to TRBJ1-1; D is unclear. The germline V gene has CDR1 ENHRY and CDR2 SYGVKD. V lost 7 bases to trimming and J lost 1 base, with 10 bases between them. CDR3 length equals 13 residues. CDR3 bases: TGTGCCATCAACTCGATAACGAACACTGAAGCTTTCTTT. Translated, it gives CAINSITNTEAFF.

This clonotype was counted ten times or more. The chain combines TRBV5-1 with TRBJ1-1; 9 bases line up with TRBD1. The germline V gene has CDR1 SGHRS and CDR2 YFSETQ. V gave up 4 bases and J gave up 4 bases; unmatched junction bases: 11. CDR3 length: 16 residues. In DNA, the CDR3 is TGCGCCAGCAGCACAGCTCTACAGGGGGCGAGCACTGAAGCTTTCTTT. This sequence encodes CASSTALQGASTEAFF.

The rearrangement links TRBV7-2 to TRBJ2-3; 7 bases align to TRBD1. This CDR3 spans 15 amino acids. Germline CDR1 and CDR2: SGHTA and FQGNSA. Losses at the gene ends were 5 bases for V and 15 bases for J; bases not matched to a gene: 20. CDR3 DNA sequence: TGTGCCAGCAGCGGGAAAGGGGGCAACTATGGCTACACCTATTTT. Translated, it gives CASSGKGGNYGYTYF.

CDR3 DNA: TGTGCCACCAGTGACTCCGGGACAATCAGCTACAATGAGCAGTTCTTC. This gives the protein CATSDSGTISYNEQFF. The chain recombines TRBV24-1 with TRBJ2-1, with a weak D call TRBD1 (6 bases). CDR3 length equals 16 residues. The V end was cut by 4 bases, the J end by 3 bases, with 15 bases between. The germline V gene has CDR1 KGHDR and CDR2 SFDVKD.

The rearrangement links TRBV7-3 to TRBJ2-3; tentative D call: TRBD1 (5 bases). Per germline, CDR1 SGHTA and CDR2 FQGTGA. The CDR3 runs 15 residues. Trimming removed 1 base at V and 15 bases at J, with 23 bases between. The CDR3 is CASSLNEGADSGQYF. In DNA form, the CDR3 reads TGTGCCAGCAGCTTAAACGAAGGGGCTGACTCGGGCCAATATTTT. Full variable domain (missing parts from reference TRBV7-3 and TRBJ2-3): GAGVSQTPSNKVTEKGKYVELRCDPISGHTALYWYRQSLGQGPEFLIYFQGTGAADDSGLPNDRFFAVRPEGSVSTLKIQRTERGDSAVYLCASSLNEGADSGQYFGPGTRLTVL.

Details on this clonotype: Sequence at one end of the junction differs from germline and may be a read error. V is TRBV9 and J is TRBJ2-1, with D perhaps matching TRBD2 (7 bases). There are 14 residues in the CDR3. The germline V gene encodes CDR1 SGDLS and CDR2 YYNGEE. CDR3 coding DNA: TGCGCCAGCGGCTTGGGGGGGCCCTACAATGAGCAGTTCTTC. It yields the protein CASGLGGPYNEQFF.

About this clonotype itself: A read error is likely, as this CDR3 ends without the conserved phenylalanine or tryptophan. It is unclear where the CDR3 begins or ends on the DNA, so no DNA is shown, and the CDR3 is as TCRdb lists it. The chain joins TRBV7-3 to TRBJ1-6; TRBD1, as called in the table, went unchecked against the DNA. The CDR3 has 13 residues if both end residues are counted. Germline V lookup: CDR1 SGHTA, CDR2 FQGTGA. The CDR3 loop reads CASSRGTGNTGEL.

V gene TRBV7-8 combines with J gene TRBJ2-2; 10 nucleotides match TRBD1. CDR1 and CDR2 from the germline V gene are SGHVS and FQNEAQ. This CDR3 has 16 residues. The junction had 20 bases not matched to a gene; V was cut back by 10 bases and J by 12 bases. CDR3 sequence (DNA): TGTGCCATCAGTGCCGGGACAGGGGCTACAGATACGCAGCTGTTTTTT. Residues: CAISAGTGATDTQLFF.

This clonotype came up many times. J is TRBJ1-6 and V is TRBV30, with unresolved D. Trimming pared 8 bases from V and 0 bases from J, leaving 11 bases between. The CDR3 contains 14 residues. Germline assignment: CDR1 GTSNPN and CDR2 SVGIG (reference sequence). The CDR3 nucleotides read TGTGCCGAGACGGGGAGCTCCTATAATTCACCCCTCCACTTT. Translated: CAETGSSYNSPLHF.

The table lists this clonotype with many counts. The J gene is TRBJ1-5, the V gene TRBV19, with D unclear. CDR1 LNHDA and CDR2 SQIVND come from the germline V gene (reference sequence). V was pared by 4 bases and J by 3 bases, with 13 bases between. The CDR3 extends over 15 amino acids. CDR3 sequence reads: CASSRGAIVNQPQHF. In DNA, the CDR3 is TGTGCCAGTAGTAGGGGTGCCATTGTCAATCAGCCCCAGCATTTT. Full variable domain (remainder filled in from reference TRBV19 and TRBJ1-5): DGGITQSPKYLFRKEGQNVTLSCEQNLNHDAMYWYRQDPGQGLRLIYYSQIVNDFQKGDIAEGYSVSREKKESFPLTVTSAQKNPTAFYLCASSRGAIVNQPQHFGDGTRLSIL.

The rearrangement links TRBV15 to TRBJ1-1, with D possibly TRBD1 on 5 matching bases. CDR3 length: 13 residues. Between the trimmed V and J ends, which lost 5 bases and 3 bases, there was a span of 10 bases. Germline values: CDR1 LNHNV, CDR2 YYDKDF (reference sequence). The CDR3 loop reads CATSSGPYTEAFF. The DNA for the CDR3 is TGTGCCACCAGCTCAGGGCCCTACACTGAAGCTTTCTTT. Full variable domain (missing parts from reference TRBV15 and TRBJ1-1): DAMVIQNPRYQVTQFGKPVTLSCSQTLNHNVMYWYQQKSSQAPKLLFHYYDKDFNNEADTPDNFQSRRPNTSFCFLDIRSPGLGDTAMYLCATSSGPYTEAFFGQGTRLTVV.

This clonotype was counted ten times or more. The gene calls are TRBV15 and TRBJ1-4; D gene uncertain. Per the germline V gene, CDR1 is LNHNV and CDR2 is YYDKDF (reference sequence). The CDR3 has 13 residues. Trimming removed 3 bases from V and 8 bases from J, with 10 bases in between. CDR3 sequence: CATSRASVEKLFF. The CDR3 DNA reads as TGTGCCACCAGCAGGGCGTCCGTAGAAAAACTGTTTTTT.

This clonotype was seen just once. At one of its ends the junction is not consistent with the germline gene, which may arise from a read error. The chain carries TRBV12-3 or TRBV12-4 and TRBJ2-7, with D perhaps matching TRBD1 (5 bases). The CDR3 length is 13 residues. CDR3 loop: CASSLQGSYEQHF. The CDR3 region has the DNA TGTGCCAGCAGTTTGCAGGGTTCCTACGAGCAGCACTTC.

This clonotype was seen ten or more times. The V call is TRBV27, the J call TRBJ1-1; TRBD1 might be the D (6 bases). V lost 8 bases to trimming and J lost 4 bases, with 14 bases between them. CDR3 length equals 13 residues. The germline V gene encodes CDR1 MNHEY and CDR2 SMNVEV (reference sequence). The CDR3 DNA is TGTGCCAGCTACCTACAGGGAAGCACTGAAGCTTTCTTT. It codes for CASYLQGSTEAFF.

This clonotype is a singleton in its sample. The rearrangement joins TRBV5-1 to TRBJ1-6; no firm D call. Looked up from germline, CDR1 is SGHRS and CDR2 is YFSETQ. CDR3 size: 13 residues. Trimming took 0 bases from V and 13 from J, leaving 11 bases between them. CDR3 nucleotide sequence: TGCGCCAGCAGCTTGGAACTAGCGGGGCCCCTCCACTTT. This codes for CASSLELAGPLHF.